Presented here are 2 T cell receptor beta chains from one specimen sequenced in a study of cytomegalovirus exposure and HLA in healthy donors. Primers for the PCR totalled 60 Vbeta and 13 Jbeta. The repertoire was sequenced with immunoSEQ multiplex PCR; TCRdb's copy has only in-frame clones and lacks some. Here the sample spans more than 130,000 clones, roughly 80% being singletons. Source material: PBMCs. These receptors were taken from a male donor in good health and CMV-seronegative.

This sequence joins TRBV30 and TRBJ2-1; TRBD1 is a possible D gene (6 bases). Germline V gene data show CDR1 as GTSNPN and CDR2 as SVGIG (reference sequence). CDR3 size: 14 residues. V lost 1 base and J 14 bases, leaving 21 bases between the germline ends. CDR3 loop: CAWSEGLGAYLEFF. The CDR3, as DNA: TGTGCCTGGAGTGAGGGGTTGGGGGCCTACCTCGAGTTCTTC. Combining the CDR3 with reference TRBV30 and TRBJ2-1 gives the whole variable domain SQTIHQWPATLVQPVGSPLSLECTVEGTSNPNLYWYRQAAGRGLQLLFYSVGIGQISSEVPQNLSASRPQDRQFILSSKKLLLSDSGFYLCAWSEGLGAYLEFFGPGTRLTVL.

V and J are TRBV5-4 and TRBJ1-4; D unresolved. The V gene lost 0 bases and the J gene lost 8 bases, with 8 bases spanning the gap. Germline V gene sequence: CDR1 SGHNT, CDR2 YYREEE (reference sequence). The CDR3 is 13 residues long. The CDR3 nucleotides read TGTGCCAGCAGCTTGGTACCGGGGGAAAAACTGTTTTTT. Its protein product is CASSLVPGEKLFF. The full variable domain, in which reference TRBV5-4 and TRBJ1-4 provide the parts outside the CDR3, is ETGVTQSPTHLIKTRGQQVTLRCSSQSGHNTVSWYQQALGQGPQFIFQYYREEENGRGNFPPRFSGLQFPNYSSELNVNALELDDSALYLCASSLVPGEKLFFGSGTQLSVL.